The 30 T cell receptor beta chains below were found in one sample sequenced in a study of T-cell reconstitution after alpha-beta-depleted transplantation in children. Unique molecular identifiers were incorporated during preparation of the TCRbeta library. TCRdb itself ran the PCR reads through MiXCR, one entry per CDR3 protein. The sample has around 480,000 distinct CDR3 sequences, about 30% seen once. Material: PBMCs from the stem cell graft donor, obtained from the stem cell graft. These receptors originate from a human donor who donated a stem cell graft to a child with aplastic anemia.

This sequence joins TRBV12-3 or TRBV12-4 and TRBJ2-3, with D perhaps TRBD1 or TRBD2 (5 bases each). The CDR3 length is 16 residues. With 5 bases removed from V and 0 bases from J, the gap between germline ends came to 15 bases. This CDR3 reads CASSPPRGRSTDTQYF. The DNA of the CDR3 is TGTGCCAGCAGTCCCCCCCGGGGCCGTAGCACAGATACGCAGTATTTT.

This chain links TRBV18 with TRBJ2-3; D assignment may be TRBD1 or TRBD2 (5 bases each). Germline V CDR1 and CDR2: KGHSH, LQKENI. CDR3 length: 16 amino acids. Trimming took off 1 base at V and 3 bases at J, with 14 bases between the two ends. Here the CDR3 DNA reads TGTGCCAGCTCACCACAGCTCTCAGGGAGAACAGATACGCAGTATTTT. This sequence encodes CASSPQLSGRTDTQYF.

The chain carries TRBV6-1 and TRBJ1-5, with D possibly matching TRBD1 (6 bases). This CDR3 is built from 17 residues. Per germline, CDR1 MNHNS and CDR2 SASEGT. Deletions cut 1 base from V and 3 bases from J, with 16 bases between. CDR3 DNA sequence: TGTGCCAGCAGTGAAGAGGAAGGGGGGCTGGCCAATCAGCCCCAGCATTTT. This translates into CASSEEEGGLANQPQHF.

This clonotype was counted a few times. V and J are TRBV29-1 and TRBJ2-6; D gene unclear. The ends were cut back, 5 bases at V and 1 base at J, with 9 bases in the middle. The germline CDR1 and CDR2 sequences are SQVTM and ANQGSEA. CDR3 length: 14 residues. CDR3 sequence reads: CSVQEGSGANVLTF. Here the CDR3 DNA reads TGCAGCGTTCAGGAAGGGTCTGGGGCCAACGTCCTGACTTTC.

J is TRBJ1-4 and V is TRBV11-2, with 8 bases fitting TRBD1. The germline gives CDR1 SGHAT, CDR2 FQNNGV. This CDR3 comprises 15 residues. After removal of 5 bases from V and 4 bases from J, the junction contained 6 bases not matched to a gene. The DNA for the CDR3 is TGTGCCAGCAGCGCCCGGACAGGGCATAATGAAAAACTGTTTTTT. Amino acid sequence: CASSARTGHNEKLFF.

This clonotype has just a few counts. CDR3 sequence: CASSHSPGTGYTGELFF. The CDR3 nucleotides read TGTGCCAGCAGCCACTCGCCAGGGACAGGGTACACCGGGGAGCTGTTTTTT. The rearrangement links TRBV5-6 to TRBJ2-2, with 9 bases fitting TRBD1. Per the germline V gene, CDR1 is SGHDT and CDR2 is YYEEEE. CDR3 length: 17 amino acids. After removal of 4 bases from V and 3 bases from J, the junction contained 10 bases not matched to a gene.

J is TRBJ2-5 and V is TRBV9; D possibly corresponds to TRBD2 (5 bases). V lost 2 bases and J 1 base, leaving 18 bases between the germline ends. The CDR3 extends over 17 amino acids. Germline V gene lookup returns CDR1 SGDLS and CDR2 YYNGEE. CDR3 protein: CASSVGLSGGLQETQYF. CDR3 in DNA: TGTGCCAGCAGCGTCGGACTTTCCGGAGGTCTCCAAGAGACCCAGTACTTC.

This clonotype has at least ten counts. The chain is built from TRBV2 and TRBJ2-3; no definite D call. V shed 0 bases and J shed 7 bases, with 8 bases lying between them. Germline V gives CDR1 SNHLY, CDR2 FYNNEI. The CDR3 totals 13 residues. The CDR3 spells CASSEAHQNTQYF. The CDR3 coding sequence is TGTGCCAGCAGTGAAGCGCACCAGAATACGCAGTATTTT.

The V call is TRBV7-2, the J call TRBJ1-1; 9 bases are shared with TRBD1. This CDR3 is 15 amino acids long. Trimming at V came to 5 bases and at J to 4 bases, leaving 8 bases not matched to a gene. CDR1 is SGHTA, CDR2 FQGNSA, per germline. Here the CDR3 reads CASSLVQGATTEAFF. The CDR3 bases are TGTGCCAGCAGCCTAGTACAGGGGGCTACCACTGAAGCTTTCTTT.

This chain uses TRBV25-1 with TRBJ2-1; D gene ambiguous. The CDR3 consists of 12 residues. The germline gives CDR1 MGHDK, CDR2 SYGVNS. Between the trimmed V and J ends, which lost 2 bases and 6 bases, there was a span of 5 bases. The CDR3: CASSEGANEQFF. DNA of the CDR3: TGTGCCAGCAGTGAAGGAGCCAATGAGCAGTTCTTC.

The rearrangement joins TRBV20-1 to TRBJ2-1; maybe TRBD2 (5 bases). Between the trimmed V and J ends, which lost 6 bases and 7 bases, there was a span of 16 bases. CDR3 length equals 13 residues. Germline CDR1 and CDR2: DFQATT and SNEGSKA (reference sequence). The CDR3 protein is CSAPPQTGNEQFF. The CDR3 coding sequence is TGCAGTGCCCCCCCGCAGACGGGGAATGAGCAGTTCTTC.

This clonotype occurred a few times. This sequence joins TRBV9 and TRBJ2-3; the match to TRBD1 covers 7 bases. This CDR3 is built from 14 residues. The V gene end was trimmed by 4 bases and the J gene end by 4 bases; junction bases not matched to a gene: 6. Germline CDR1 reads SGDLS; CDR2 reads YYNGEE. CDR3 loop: CASSKRQGADTQYF. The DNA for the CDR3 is TGTGCCAGCAGCAAACGACAGGGCGCAGATACGCAGTATTTT. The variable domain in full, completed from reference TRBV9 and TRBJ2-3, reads DSGVTQTPKHLITATGQRVTLRCSPRSGDLSVYWYQQSLDQGLQFLIQYYNGEERAKGNILERFSAQQFPDLHSELNLSSLELGDSALYFCASSKRQGADTQYFGPGTRLTVL.

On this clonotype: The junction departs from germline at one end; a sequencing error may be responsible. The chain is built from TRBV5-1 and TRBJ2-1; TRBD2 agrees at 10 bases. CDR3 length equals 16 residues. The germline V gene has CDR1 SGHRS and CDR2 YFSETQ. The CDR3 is CASSLGGTSVHNAQFF. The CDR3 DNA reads TGCGCCAGCAGCTTGGGGGGGACTAGCGTCCACAATGCGCAGTTCTTC.

Here the CDR3 reads CASSYSGGRASYEQYV. The CDR3 DNA is TGTGCCAGCAGTTACTCCGGCGGGAGGGCCTCCTACGAGCAGTACGTC. The chain couples TRBV6-5 to TRBJ2-7; 9 nucleotides align to TRBD2. Per germline, CDR1 MNHEY and CDR2 SVGAGI. The CDR3 has 16 amino acids. V trimming: 0 bases; J trimming: 0 bases; junction bases outside the gene matches: 3.

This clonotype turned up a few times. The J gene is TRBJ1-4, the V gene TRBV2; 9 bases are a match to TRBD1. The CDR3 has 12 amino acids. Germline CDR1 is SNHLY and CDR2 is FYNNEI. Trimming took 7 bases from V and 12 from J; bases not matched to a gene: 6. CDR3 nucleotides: TGTGCCAGCACCGGACAGGGGAGGGAACTGTTTTTT. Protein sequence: CASTGQGRELFF.

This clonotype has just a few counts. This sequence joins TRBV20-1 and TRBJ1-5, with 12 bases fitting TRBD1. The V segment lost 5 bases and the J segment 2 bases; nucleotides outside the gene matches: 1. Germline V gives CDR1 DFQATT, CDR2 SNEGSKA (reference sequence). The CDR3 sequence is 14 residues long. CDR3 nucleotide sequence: TGCAGTGCTGGGACAGGGGGCGGCAATCAGCCCCAGCATTTT. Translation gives CSAGTGGGNQPQHF.

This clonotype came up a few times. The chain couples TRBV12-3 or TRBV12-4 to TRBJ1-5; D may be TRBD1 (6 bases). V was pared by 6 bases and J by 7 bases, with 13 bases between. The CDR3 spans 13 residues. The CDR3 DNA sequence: TGTGCCAGCAGAATATCAGGGGACCAGCCCCAGCATTTT. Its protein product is CASRISGDQPQHF.

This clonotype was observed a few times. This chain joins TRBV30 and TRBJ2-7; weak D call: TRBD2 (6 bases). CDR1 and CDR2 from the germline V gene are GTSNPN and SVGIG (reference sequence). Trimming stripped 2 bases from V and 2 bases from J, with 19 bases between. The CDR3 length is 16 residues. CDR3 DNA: TGTGCCTGGAGTACCGGGGGAGCGGGCGCTGCCTACGAGCAGTACTTC. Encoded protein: CAWSTGGAGAAYEQYF. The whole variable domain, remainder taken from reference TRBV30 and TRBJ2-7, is SQTIHQWPATLVQPVGSPLSLECTVEGTSNPNLYWYRQAAGRGLQLLFYSVGIGQISSEVPQNLSASRPQDRQFILSSKKLLLSDSGFYLCAWSTGGAGAAYEQYFGPGTRLTVT.

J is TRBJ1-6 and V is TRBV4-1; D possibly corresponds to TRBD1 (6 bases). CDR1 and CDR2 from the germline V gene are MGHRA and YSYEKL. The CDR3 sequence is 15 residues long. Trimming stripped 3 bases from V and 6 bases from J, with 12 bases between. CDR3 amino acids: CASSHEGQINSPLHF. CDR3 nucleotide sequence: TGCGCCAGCAGCCATGAAGGACAGATTAATTCACCCCTCCACTTT.

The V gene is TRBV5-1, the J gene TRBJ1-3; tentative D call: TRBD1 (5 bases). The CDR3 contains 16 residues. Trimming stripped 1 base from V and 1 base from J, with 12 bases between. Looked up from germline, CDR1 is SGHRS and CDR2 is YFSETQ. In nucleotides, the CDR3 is TGCGCCAGCAGCTTGCGACAGCAGGGATCTGGAAACACCATATATTTT. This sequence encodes CASSLRQQGSGNTIYF.

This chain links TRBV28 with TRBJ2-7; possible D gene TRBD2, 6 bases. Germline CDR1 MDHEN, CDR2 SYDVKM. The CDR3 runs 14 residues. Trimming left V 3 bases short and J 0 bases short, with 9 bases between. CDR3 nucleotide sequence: TGTGCCAGCAGTTTTCGGCGGGACTCCTACGAGCAGTACTTC. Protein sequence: CASSFRRDSYEQYF.

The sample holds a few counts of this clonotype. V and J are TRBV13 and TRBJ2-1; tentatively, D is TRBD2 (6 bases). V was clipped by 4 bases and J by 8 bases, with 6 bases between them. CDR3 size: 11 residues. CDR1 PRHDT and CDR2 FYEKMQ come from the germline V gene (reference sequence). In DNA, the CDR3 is TGTGCCAGCAGCTCGGGGGATGAGCAGTTCTTC. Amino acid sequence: CASSSGDEQFF. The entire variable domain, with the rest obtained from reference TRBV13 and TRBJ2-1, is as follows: AAGVIQSPRHLIKEKRETATLKCYPIPRHDTVYWYQQGPGQDPQFLISFYEKMQSDKGSIPDRFSAQQFSDYHSELNMSSLELGDSALYFCASSSGDEQFFGPGTRLTVL.

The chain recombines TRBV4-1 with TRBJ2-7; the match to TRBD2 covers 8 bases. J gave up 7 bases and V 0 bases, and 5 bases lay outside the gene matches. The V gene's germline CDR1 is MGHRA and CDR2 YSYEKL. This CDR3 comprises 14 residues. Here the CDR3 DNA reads TGCGCCAGCAGCCAAGAAGCGGGAGTGGGGGAGCAGTACGTC. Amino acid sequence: CASSQEAGVGEQYV.

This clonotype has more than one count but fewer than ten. CDR3 sequence reads: CATSLGAPNQPQHF. The CDR3 nucleotides are TGTGCCACCTCCTTGGGGGCGCCAAATCAGCCCCAGCATTTT. The chain carries TRBV24-1 and TRBJ1-5, with D possibly matching TRBD1 (6 bases). Germline CDR1 KGHDR, CDR2 SFDVKD. V lost 9 bases, J lost 4 bases, and 15 bases lay in between. This CDR3 comprises 14 residues.

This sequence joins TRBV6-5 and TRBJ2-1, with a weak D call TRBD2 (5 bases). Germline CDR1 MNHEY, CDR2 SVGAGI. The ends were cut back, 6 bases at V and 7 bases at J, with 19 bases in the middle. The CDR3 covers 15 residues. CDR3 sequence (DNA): TGTGCCAGCAGCTACCGGGGTGGGAAAAGAAATGAGCAGTTCTTC. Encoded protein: CASSYRGGKRNEQFF.

CDR3: CASSLSTYYEQYF. The CDR3 DNA sequence: TGTGCCAGCAGTTTGTCGACTTACTACGAGCAGTACTTC. The V call is TRBV28, the J call TRBJ2-7; D gene ambiguous. This CDR3 region has 13 residues. Germline lookup yields CDR1 MDHEN and CDR2 SYDVKM. Deletions cut 3 bases from V and 3 bases from J, with 9 bases between.

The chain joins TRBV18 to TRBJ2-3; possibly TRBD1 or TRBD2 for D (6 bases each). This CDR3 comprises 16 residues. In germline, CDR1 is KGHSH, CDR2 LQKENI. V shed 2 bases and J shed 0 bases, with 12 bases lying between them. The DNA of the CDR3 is TGTGCCAGCTCACCAACAGGGACTGGGAGCACAGATACGCAGTATTTT. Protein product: CASSPTGTGSTDTQYF.

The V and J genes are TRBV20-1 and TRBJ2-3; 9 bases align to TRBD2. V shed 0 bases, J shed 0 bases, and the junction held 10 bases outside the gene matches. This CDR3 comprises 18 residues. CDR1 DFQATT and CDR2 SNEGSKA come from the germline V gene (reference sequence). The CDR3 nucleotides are TGCAGTGCTAGAGATGTGCAGCTAGCGGGATCTAGCACAGATACGCAGTATTTT. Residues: CSARDVQLAGSSTDTQYF.

CDR3 amino acids: CASSLPSSSGGSYNEQFF. Written as DNA, the CDR3 is TGCGCCAGCAGCTTGCCCTCTTCTAGCGGTGGATCCTACAATGAGCAGTTCTTC. The chain has TRBV5-1 and TRBJ2-1, with 7 nucleotides matching TRBD2. V shed 1 base, J shed 1 base, and the junction held 11 bases outside the gene matches. CDR1 and CDR2 from the germline V gene are SGHRS and YFSETQ. The CDR3 covers 18 residues.

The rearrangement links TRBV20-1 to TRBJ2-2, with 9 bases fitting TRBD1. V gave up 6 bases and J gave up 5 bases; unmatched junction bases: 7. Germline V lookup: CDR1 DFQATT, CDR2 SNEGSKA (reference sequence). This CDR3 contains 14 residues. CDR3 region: CSAPGTGRTGELFF. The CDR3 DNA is TGCAGTGCCCCCGGGACAGGGAGGACCGGGGAGCTGTTTTTT.